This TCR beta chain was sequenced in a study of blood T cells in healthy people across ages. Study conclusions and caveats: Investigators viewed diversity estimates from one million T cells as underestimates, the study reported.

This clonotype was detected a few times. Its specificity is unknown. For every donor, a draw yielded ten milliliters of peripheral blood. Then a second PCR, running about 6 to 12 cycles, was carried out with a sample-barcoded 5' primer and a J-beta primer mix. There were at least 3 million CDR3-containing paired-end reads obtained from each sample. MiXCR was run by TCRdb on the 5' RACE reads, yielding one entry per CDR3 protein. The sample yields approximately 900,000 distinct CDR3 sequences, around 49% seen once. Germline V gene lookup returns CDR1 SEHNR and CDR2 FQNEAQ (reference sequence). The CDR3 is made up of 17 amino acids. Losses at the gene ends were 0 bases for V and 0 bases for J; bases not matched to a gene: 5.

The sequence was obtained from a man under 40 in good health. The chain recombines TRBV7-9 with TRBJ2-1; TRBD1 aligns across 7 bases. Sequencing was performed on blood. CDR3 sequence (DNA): TGTGCCAGCAGCTTAGCGCAGGGGGACGGCTCCTACAATGAGCAGTTCTTC. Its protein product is CASSLAQGDGSYNEQFF.